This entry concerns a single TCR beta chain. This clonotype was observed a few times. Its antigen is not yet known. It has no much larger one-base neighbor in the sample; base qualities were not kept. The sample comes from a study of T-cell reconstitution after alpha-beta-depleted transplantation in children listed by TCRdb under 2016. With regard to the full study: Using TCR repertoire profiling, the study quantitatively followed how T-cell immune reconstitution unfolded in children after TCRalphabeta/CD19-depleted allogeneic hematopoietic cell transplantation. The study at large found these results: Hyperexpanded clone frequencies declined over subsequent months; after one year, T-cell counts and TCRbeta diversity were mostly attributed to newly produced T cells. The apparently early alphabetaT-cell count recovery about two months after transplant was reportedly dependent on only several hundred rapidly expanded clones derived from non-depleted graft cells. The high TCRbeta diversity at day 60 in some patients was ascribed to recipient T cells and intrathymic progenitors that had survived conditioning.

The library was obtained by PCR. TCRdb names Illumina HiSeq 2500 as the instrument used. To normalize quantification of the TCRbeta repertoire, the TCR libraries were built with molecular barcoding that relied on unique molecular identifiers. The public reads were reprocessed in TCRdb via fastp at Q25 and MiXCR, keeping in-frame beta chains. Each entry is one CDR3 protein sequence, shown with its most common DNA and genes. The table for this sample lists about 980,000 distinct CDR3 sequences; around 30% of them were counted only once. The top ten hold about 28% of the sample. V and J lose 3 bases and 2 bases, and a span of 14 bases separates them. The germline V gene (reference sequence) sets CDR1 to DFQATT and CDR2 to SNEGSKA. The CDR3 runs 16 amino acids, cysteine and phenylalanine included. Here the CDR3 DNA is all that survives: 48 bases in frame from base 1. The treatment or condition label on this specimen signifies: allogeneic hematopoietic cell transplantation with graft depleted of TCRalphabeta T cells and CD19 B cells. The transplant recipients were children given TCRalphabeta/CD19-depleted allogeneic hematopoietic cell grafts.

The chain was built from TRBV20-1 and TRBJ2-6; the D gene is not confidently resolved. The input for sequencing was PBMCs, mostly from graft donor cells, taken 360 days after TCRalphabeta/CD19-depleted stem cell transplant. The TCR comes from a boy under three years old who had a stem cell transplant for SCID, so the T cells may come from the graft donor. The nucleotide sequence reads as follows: TGCAGTGCTAGGTCCCTCGCGAAAGCTGGGGCCAACGTCCTGACTTTC. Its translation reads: CSARSLAKAGANVLTF.